This T cell receptor beta chain was observed in a study of blood T cell repertoires in COVID-19. Across the whole study: Material from acute and convalescent COVID-19 was sourced from the United States, Italy and Spain. Sample material is recorded as cDNA or gDNA derived from T cells, B-cell-depleted T cells, or PBMCs.

Original data processing: Estimated nucleated cell counts came from reference gene primer amplification. Profiling relied on immunoSEQ multiplex PCR, and the TCRdb table lists in-frame clones only, not all of them. V and J calls and clone size are those listed in that table; D and trimming were worked out from the DNA. The sample lists 130,000 to 150,000 clones; less than 85% were seen once. The sequence derives from a human donor in a cohort sampled during active COVID-19. The sample was peripheral blood.

CDR3 nucleotide sequence: TGTGCCAGCAGCTTGTTCACTAGTGGGGAAGATACGCAGTATTTT. Translating it yields CASSLFTSGEDTQYF. The chain has TRBV5-4 and TRBJ2-3; D is possibly TRBD2 (5 bases). V shed 1 base and J shed 5 bases, with 14 bases lying between them. Germline CDR1 and CDR2: SGHNT and YYREEE (reference sequence). The CDR3 consists of 15 residues. The variable domain in full, with the rest retrieved from reference TRBV5-4 and TRBJ2-3, is ETGVTQSPTHLIKTRGQQVTLRCSSQSGHNTVSWYQQALGQGPQFIFQYYREEENGRGNFPPRFSGLQFPNYSSELNVNALELDDSALYLCASSLFTSGEDTQYFGPGTRLTVL.